This TCR beta chain was obtained from a study of vaccination effects on CD4 cells after COVID-19. Using immunoSEQ multiplex PCR, the repertoire was profiled, and TCRdb retains in-frame clones only, with some absent. The table includes roughly 57,000 clones, about 77% detected once. Antigen-specific CD4+ T cells were first expanded with viral peptide pools by the ViraFEST assay and only then sequenced. After roughly 10 days in culture, the CD4+ T cells were isolated. This person's SARS-CoV-2 infection, confirmed by PCR, occurred between March and December 2020. Half of the medium was exchanged for IL-2 medium on both days 3 and 7. As regards this clone: What it recognizes is unknown.

Trimming pared 0 bases from V and 1 base from J, leaving 10 bases between. The CDR3 sequence is 15 residues long. Germline CDR1 reads SGDLS; CDR2 reads YYNGEE. The gene calls are TRBV9 and TRBJ2-5; possibly TRBD2 for D (5 bases). The input for sequencing was CD4+ T cells from PBMCs cultured with HIV peptides, taken before COVID-19 vaccination. Subset specified: HIV-1 Nef peptide pool negative control/reference culture. This TCR was recovered from a human donor who had a prior SARS-CoV-2 infection. The chain's CDR3 is CASSVGTRSQETQYF. The CDR3 DNA is TGTGCCAGCAGCGTAGGGACTCGGTCCCAAGAGACCCAGTACTTC.